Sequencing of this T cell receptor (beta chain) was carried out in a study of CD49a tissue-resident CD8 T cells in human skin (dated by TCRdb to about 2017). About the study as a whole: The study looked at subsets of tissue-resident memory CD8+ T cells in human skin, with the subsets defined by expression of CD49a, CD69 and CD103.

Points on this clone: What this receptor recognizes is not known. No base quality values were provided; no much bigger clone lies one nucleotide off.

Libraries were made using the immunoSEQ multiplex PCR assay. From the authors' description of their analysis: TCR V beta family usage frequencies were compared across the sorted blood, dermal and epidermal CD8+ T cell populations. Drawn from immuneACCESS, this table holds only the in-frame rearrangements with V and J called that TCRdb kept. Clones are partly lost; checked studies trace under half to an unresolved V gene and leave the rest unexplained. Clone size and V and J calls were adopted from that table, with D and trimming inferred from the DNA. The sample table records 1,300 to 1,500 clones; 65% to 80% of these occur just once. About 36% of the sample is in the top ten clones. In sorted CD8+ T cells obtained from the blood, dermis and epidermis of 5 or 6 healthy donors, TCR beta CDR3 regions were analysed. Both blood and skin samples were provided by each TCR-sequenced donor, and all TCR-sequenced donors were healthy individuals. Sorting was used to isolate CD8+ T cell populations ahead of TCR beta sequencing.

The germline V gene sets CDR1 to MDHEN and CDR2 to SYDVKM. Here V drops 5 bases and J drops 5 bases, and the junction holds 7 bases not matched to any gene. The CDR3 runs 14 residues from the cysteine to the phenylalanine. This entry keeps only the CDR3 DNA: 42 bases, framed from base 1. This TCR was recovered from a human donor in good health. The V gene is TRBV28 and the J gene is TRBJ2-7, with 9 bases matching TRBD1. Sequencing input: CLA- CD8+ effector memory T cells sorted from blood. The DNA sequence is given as TGTGCCAGCAGTCCGACAGGGGGGTCGGACGAGCAGTACTTC. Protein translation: CASSPTGGSDEQYF.